This TCR beta chain was recorded in a study of OX40 agonist ivuxolimab in advanced cancers. Study overall: Participants averaged approximately 65 years of age (range roughly 23 to 85) and were roughly 83% male. Partial responses occurred in three patients (one hepatocellular carcinoma, two cutaneous melanoma). Whole-study findings and limits: CD8+ T cells were the subset that, on average, had more expanded clones than CD4+.

Trimming stripped 10 bases from V and 3 bases from J, with 16 bases between. Germline V gene lookup returns CDR1 MNHEY and CDR2 SVGAGI. The CDR3 covers 13 residues. Profiling relied on immunoSEQ multiplex PCR, and the TCRdb table lists in-frame clones only, not all of them. Of about 110,000 clones listed, over 75% are singletons. Concerning this clone: Its antigen is not known.

This chain joins TRBV6-5 and TRBJ2-7; D may be TRBD1 (6 bases). Sequenced material: CD4+ or CD8+ T cells sorted from blood, taken in a trial of the OX40 agonist ivuxolimab. This TCR was sampled from an adult with an advanced solid tumor such as melanoma, head and neck, liver or kidney cancer. The CDR3 region is CATSGAQGYEQYF. CDR3 coding DNA: TGTGCCACCTCAGGAGCACAGGGCTACGAGCAGTACTTC.